This T cell receptor beta chain originates from a study of blood T cell dynamics during melanoma immunotherapy. General study findings and limits: Unlike progressors, later disease-control patients had W3 repertoires gaining clonality or diversity.

Time point given: week 3, after first cycle of checkpoint inhibitor. Samples come from before therapy and from week 3 after the first blockade cycle. DNA loading was fixed at about 340 ng for all bulk PBMC samples. The assay was immunoSEQ multiplex PCR, and TCRdb's table has in-frame clones only and misses some. The sample has fewer than 12,000 clones; approximately 87% are singletons. The CDR3 totals 13 residues. Trimming removed 5 bases at V and 1 base at J, with 9 bases between. The germline V gene encodes CDR1 SGHNT and CDR2 YYREEE (reference sequence). This clone was detected once. As yet, its antigen is unknown.

V is TRBV5-4 and J is TRBJ2-5, with D possibly TRBD2 on 5 matching bases. This sequence was found in a human donor with melanoma. The sequencing used blood, collected from a patient treated with checkpoint blockade. The CDR3 sequence: CASRRVGQETQYF. Here the CDR3 DNA reads TGTGCCAGCAGGCGGGTGGGCCAAGAGACCCAGTACTTC.